This T cell receptor beta chain was profiled in a study of CD8 T cells in Susac syndrome. About the study: The Susac syndrome patients were therapy-naive, on corticosteroids, or on intravenous immunoglobulin alone at blood draw. Study conclusions and caveats: CD4+ T cell repertoires in Susac syndrome lacked clonal expansion.

The patients with Susac syndrome were individuals who fulfilled the recently defined diagnostic criteria for disease that was either definite or probable. With regard to this clonotype: Its antigen is currently unknown.

With random hexamers, reverse transcription was performed on roughly 0.5 to 1 ug of RNA. Via MiXCR, TCRdb re-called the immunoSEQ multiplex PCR reads, giving one row per CDR3 protein. The sample shows around 170,000 distinct CDR3 sequences, roughly 95% of them seen only once. Sequencing used CD4+ T cells from PBMCs. The sequence came from a human donor with Susac syndrome.

The CDR3 region is CASSPVPGANVLTF. The DNA for the CDR3 is TGTGCCAGCTCACCGGTCCCTGGGGCCAACGTCCTGACTTTC. V and J are TRBV18 and TRBJ2-6; D not certain. Germline-derived CDR1 and CDR2 are KGHSH and LQKENI. This CDR3 region has 14 residues. Trimming left V 3 bases short and J 2 bases short, with 5 bases between.